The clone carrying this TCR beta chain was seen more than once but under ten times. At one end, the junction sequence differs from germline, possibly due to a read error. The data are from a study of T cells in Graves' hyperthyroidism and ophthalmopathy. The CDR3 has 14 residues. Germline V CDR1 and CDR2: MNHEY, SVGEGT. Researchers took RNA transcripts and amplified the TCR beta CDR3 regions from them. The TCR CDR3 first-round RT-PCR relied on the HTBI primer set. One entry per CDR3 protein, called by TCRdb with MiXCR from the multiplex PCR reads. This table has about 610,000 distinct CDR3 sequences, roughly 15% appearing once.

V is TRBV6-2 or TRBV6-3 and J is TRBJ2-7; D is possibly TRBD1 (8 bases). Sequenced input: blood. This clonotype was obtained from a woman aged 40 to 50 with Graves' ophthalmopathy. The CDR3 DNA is TGTGCCAGCAGCCCCCGATTAACAGGGGGGGCTTCCGACTTC. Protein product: CASSPRLTGGASDF.